Listed below are T cell receptor beta chains from one sample, sequenced in a study of identical twins. Via MiXCR, TCRdb re-called the 5' RACE reads, giving one row per CDR3 protein. The profile covers over 600,000 distinct CDR3 sequences, with around 20% appearing a single time and 4% to 5.5% taken by the ten largest. This same sample was also part of a study on T cells expressing NK-cell markers.

The sequenced sample consisted of PBMCs. The origin of the receptors is a woman younger than 30 in good health. The CDR3 runs from the conserved cysteine through the conserved F or W. D genes are given only for firm matches. Size is stated for part of the rows, as once, few or many counts, or as a class when the clone is expanded.

clone_size: NA
v_call: TRBV30
d_call: TRBD1
j_call: TRBJ2-6
cdr3_nt: TGTGCCAGGGGGCTGCCTACTGGGGCCAACGTCCTGACTTTC
cdr3_aa: CARGLPTGANVLTF

clone_size: NA
v_call: TRBV20-1
d_call: NA
j_call: TRBJ1-1
cdr3_nt: TGCAGTGCTAGTGAAGGGATAAACACTGAAGCTTTCTTT
cdr3_aa: CSASEGINTEAFF

clone_size: few
v_call: TRBV20-1
d_call: TRBD2
j_call: TRBJ2-7
cdr3_nt: TGCAGTGCTAGAGGCTCGGGACTAGGTCTCTACGAGCAGTACTTC
cdr3_aa: CSARGSGLGLYEQYF

clone_size: many
v_call: TRBV5-1
d_call: TRBD2
j_call: TRBJ2-1
cdr3_nt: TGCGCCAGCAGCCCCTGGACTAGCGGGGGAGACAATGAGCAGTTCTTC
cdr3_aa: CASSPWTSGGDNEQFF

clone_size: few
v_call: TRBV5-1
d_call: TRBD2
j_call: TRBJ2-1
cdr3_nt: TGCGCCAGCAGCTTCGTCGGGACTAGCGAATACAATGAGCAGTTCTTC
cdr3_aa: CASSFVGTSEYNEQFF

clone_size: few
v_call: TRBV4-3
d_call: NA
j_call: TRBJ2-3
cdr3_nt: TGCGCCAGCAGCCAATTCCTTTCGTCGGCGACTCTCACAGATACGCAGTATTTT
cdr3_aa: CASSQFLSSATLTDTQYF

clone_size: NA
v_call: TRBV20-1
d_call: TRBD1
j_call: TRBJ2-3
cdr3_nt: TGCAGGGCTAGAGATTCCACCGGGACAGGGGGCGCATACGCGGCAGATACGCAGTATTTT
cdr3_aa: CRARDSTGTGGAYAADTQYF

clone_size: many
v_call: TRBV10-3
d_call: NA
j_call: TRBJ1-1
cdr3_nt: TGTGCCATCAAGCTTACAGGGTCGGTCACTGAAGCTTTCTTT
cdr3_aa: CAIKLTGSVTEAFF

clone_size: few
v_call: TRBV11-3
d_call: NA
j_call: TRBJ2-5
cdr3_nt: TGTGCCAGCAGCCCGAGGGGGGCTGGGGAGACCCAGTACTTC
cdr3_aa: CASSPRGAGETQYF

clone_size: few
v_call: TRBV20-1
d_call: NA
j_call: TRBJ2-2
cdr3_nt: TGCAGTGCGGCGGGGCAAACCGGGGAGCTGTTTTTT
cdr3_aa: CSAAGQTGELFF

clone_size: NA
v_call: TRBV20-1
d_call: TRBD2
j_call: TRBJ2-1
cdr3_nt: TGCAGTGCTTTACTAGCGAATCTGCAGTTCTTC
cdr3_aa: CSALLANLQFF

clone_size: NA
v_call: TRBV10-3
d_call: TRBD2
j_call: TRBJ2-2
cdr3_nt: TGTGCCATCAGTTGGACTAGCGGGAGCGTCGGGGAGCTGTTTTTT
cdr3_aa: CAISWTSGSVGELFF

clone_size: NA
v_call: TRBV5-1
d_call: TRBD2
j_call: TRBJ2-5
cdr3_nt: TGCGCCAGCAGCTTGGCCAGCGGGATCCAAGAGACCCAGTACTTC
cdr3_aa: CASSLASGIQETQYF

clone_size: NA
v_call: TRBV5-1
d_call: TRBD1
j_call: TRBJ1-2
cdr3_nt: TGCGCCACCAAAAGGACGACAGGGAACTATGGCTACACCTTC
cdr3_aa: CATKRTTGNYGYTF

clone_size: NA
v_call: TRBV20-1
d_call: NA
j_call: TRBJ2-2
cdr3_nt: TGCAGTGCTAGCTCGACTGGGATTGACGGGGAGCTGTTTTTT
cdr3_aa: CSASSTGIDGELFF

clone_size: few
v_call: TRBV5-1
d_call: NA
j_call: TRBJ2-5
cdr3_nt: TGCGCCAGCAGCCGGCGGGCAGGGAGGATTGAGACCCAGTACTTC
cdr3_aa: CASSRRAGRIETQYF

clone_size: few
v_call: TRBV10-3
d_call: NA
j_call: TRBJ1-1
cdr3_nt: TGTGCCATCAGCCGCAGGAACACTGAAGCTTTCTTT
cdr3_aa: CAISRRNTEAFF

clone_size: many
v_call: TRBV12-3/TRBV12-4
d_call: NA
j_call: TRBJ1-2
cdr3_nt: TGTGCCAGCAGTTTAACAAGCTATGGCTACACCTTC
cdr3_aa: CASSLTSYGYTF

clone_size: few
v_call: TRBV12-3/TRBV12-4
d_call: NA
j_call: TRBJ2-2
cdr3_nt: TGTGCCAGCCCTGGGGGGACGGTCGCGAACACCGGGGAGCTGTTTTTT
cdr3_aa: CASPGGTVANTGELFF

clone_size: NA
v_call: TRBV12-3/TRBV12-4
d_call: TRBD1
j_call: TRBJ1-2
cdr3_nt: TGTGCCAGAGACAGGGATCCTTTTCCTAACTATGGCTACACCTTC
cdr3_aa: CARDRDPFPNYGYTF

clone_size: few
v_call: TRBV5-4
d_call: NA
j_call: TRBJ2-1
cdr3_nt: TGTGCCAGCAGCTTGGCCGCCAGCAGAAACACCCCCCGATACAATGAGCAGTTCTTC
cdr3_aa: CASSLAASRNTPRYNEQFF

clone_size: few
v_call: TRBV6-2/TRBV6-3
d_call: NA
j_call: TRBJ1-5
cdr3_nt: TGTGCCAGCAGAGATCTTTTTACAGGGAGGAATCAGCCCCAGCATTTT
cdr3_aa: CASRDLFTGRNQPQHF

clone_size: NA
v_call: TRBV5-1
d_call: NA
j_call: TRBJ2-3
cdr3_nt: TGCGCCAGCAGCCTTTGGCCCGAAGATACGCAGTATTTT
cdr3_aa: CASSLWPEDTQYF

clone_size: many
v_call: TRBV12-3/TRBV12-4
d_call: NA
j_call: TRBJ2-2
cdr3_nt: TGTGCCAGCAGTTTAGCAGGATTCAAGGTTAACGGGGAGCTGTTTTTT
cdr3_aa: CASSLAGFKVNGELFF

clone_size: NA
v_call: TRBV5-1
d_call: TRBD2
j_call: TRBJ2-7
cdr3_nt: TGCGCCAGCAGCCGGGGGGAGTACGAGCAGTACTTC
cdr3_aa: CASSRGEYEQYF

clone_size: NA
v_call: TRBV6-1
d_call: TRBD1
j_call: TRBJ2-7
cdr3_nt: TGTGCCGGGGAGGGACAGGGGAGCGAGCAGTACTTC
cdr3_aa: CAGEGQGSEQYF

clone_size: few
v_call: TRBV7-8
d_call: NA
j_call: TRBJ2-1
cdr3_nt: TGTGCCAGCAGCCCCCAGACCACCCCAAACAATGAGCAGTTCTTC
cdr3_aa: CASSPQTTPNNEQFF

clone_size: few
v_call: TRBV5-1
d_call: TRBD1
j_call: TRBJ2-7
cdr3_nt: TGCGCCAGCAGCTGGGGCGACCGGACAGGGGTCTCCTACGAGCAGTACTTC
cdr3_aa: CASSWGDRTGVSYEQYF